This T cell receptor (beta chain) emerged from a study of blood T cell repertoires in COVID-19. As for the study in general: There were acute and convalescent COVID-19 samples, and they came from the United States, Italy and Spain. T cells, B-cell-depleted T cells, or PBMCs supplied cDNA or gDNA.

Original analysis: Amplification from reference gene primers served as the basis for estimated nucleated cell counts. Assay used: immunoSEQ multiplex PCR; TCRdb lists only in-frame clones, some missing. V, J and clone size derive from that table, while D and trimming were established from the DNA sequence. Among about 55,000 clones listed, 75% to 95% were seen once. Germline loops: CDR1 SGHDN, CDR2 FVKESK. The germline V and J ends were trimmed by 0 bases and 1 base, with 6 bases remaining between them. The CDR3 has 14 amino acids. Sequenced: peripheral blood. This chain joins TRBV14 and TRBJ1-1; D is undetermined. This TCR came from a human donor with active COVID-19. The donor label of this sample is uncertain. The CDR3 coding sequence is TGTGCCAGCAGCCAAGACATAGCGAACACTGAAGCTTTCTTT. Encoded protein: CASSQDIANTEAFF.